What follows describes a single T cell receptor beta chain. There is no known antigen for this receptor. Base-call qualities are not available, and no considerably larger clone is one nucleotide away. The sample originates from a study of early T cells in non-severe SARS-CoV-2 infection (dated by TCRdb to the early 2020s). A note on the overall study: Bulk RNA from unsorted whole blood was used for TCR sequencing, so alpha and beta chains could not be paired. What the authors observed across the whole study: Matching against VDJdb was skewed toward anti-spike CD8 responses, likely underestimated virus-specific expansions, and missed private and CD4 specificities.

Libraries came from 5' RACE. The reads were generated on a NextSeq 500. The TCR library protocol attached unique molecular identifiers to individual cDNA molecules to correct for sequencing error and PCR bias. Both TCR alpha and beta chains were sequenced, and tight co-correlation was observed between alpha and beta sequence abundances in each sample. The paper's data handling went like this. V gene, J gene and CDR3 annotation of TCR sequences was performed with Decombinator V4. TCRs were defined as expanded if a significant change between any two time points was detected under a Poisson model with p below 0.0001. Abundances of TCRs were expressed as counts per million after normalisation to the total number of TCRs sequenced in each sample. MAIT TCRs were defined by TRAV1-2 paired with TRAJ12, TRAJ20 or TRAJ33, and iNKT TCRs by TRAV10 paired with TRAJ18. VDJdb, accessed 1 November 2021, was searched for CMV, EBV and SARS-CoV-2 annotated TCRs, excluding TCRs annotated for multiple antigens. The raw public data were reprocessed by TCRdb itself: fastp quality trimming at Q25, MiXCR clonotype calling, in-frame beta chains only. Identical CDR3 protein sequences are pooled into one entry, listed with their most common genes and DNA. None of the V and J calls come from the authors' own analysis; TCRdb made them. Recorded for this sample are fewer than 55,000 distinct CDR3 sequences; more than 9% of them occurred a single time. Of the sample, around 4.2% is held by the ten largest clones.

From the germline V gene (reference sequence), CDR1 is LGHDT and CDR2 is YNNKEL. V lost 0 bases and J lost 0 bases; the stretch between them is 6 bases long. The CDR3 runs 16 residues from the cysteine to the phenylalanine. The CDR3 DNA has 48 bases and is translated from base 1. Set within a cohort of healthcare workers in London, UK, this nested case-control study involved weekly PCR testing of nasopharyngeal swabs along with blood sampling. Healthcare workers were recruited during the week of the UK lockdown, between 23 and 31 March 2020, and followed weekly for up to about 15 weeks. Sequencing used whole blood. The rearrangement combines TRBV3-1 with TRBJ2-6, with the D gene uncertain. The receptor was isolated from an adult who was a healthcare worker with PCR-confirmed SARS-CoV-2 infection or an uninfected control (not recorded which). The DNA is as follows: TGTGCCAGCAGCCAAGATCTAGACTCTGGGGCCAACGTCCTGACTTTC. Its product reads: CASSQDLDSGANVLTF.